This T cell receptor (beta chain) was identified in a study of response to subunit inactivated influenza vaccine. Using its own MiXCR run on the RT-PCR reads, TCRdb lists one record per CDR3 protein. The sample carries about half a million distinct CDR3 sequences, around 8% recorded once. The CDR3 length is 11 residues. V was shortened by 8 bases and J by 7 bases, with 12 bases between the two germline ends. Germline V gives CDR1 SGHAT, CDR2 FQNNGV. Sequences were derived from PBMCs from blood, sampled around 25 months after vaccination. The clonotype was recovered from a man aged 50 to 75 who received an inactivated influenza vaccine. The chain joins TRBV11-2 to TRBJ2-7; a weak D match, TRBD2 (5 bases). In nucleotides, the CDR3 is TGTGCCAGCCACAACGGGGAGGAGCAGTACTTC. Translating gives CASHNGEEQYF.